This T cell receptor beta chain came from a study of blood T cell repertoires in COVID-19. Per germline, CDR1 MGHDK and CDR2 SYGVNS. The J segment lost 3 bases and the V segment lost 3 bases, leaving 7 bases of the junction unmatched. This CDR3 region has 16 residues. The data were produced by immunoSEQ multiplex PCR, yet TCRdb's version contains in-frame clones alone and is incomplete. The table lists 300,000 or so clones, 85% of them singletons. Sequencing used peripheral blood. The rearrangement joins TRBV25-1 to TRBJ1-3; 8 bases fit TRBD1. The clonotype was recovered from a woman aged 45-60 years with active or convalescent COVID-19. CDR3 nucleotide sequence: TGTGCCAGCAGTGAGGCCGCGGACAGGGATGGAAACACCATATATTTT. Its translation is CASSEAADRDGNTIYF.